These 32 T cell receptor beta chains were all obtained from the same sample, sequenced in a study of blood T cell repertoires in COVID-19. Method: immunoSEQ multiplex PCR; TCRdb's copy keeps in-frame clones and lacks some. Found here are about 180,000 clones, about 83% of them singletons; the top ten hold around 13%. The sample comprised peripheral blood. These receptors all stem from a woman aged 70-85 years with COVID-19, enrolled during active disease.

The chain joins TRBV30 to TRBJ1-2; D is unclear. Germline V gene sequence: CDR1 GTSNPN, CDR2 SVGIG (reference sequence). The CDR3 runs to 10 residues. Trimming left V 4 bases short and J 6 bases short, with 6 bases between. In DNA form, the CDR3 reads TGTGCCTGGATTGAGAATGGCTACACCTTC. The encoded protein is CAWIENGYTF.

The rearrangement joins TRBV20-1 to TRBJ2-1; D not certain. This CDR3 has 11 amino acids. The V gene lost 5 bases and the J gene lost 8 bases, with 10 bases spanning the gap. Germline V CDR1 and CDR2: DFQATT, SNEGSKA (reference sequence). The CDR3 DNA follows: TGCAGTGCTGGCCTGTTGGATGAGCAGTTCTTC. Encoded protein: CSAGLLDEQFF.

The V gene is TRBV29-1, the J gene TRBJ2-5; tentative D call: TRBD1 (6 bases). The CDR3 contains 11 residues. Germline CDR1 SQVTM, CDR2 ANQGSEA. V shed 8 bases and J shed 7 bases, with 14 bases lying between them. Here the CDR3 reads CSTLQGWTQYF. The CDR3 nucleotides are TGCAGCACATTACAGGGTTGGACCCAGTACTTC.

The chain joins TRBV5-7 to TRBJ2-3, with TRBD1 matching over 12 bases. TRBV5-7 has ORF status, its function being uncertain. J lost 2 bases, V lost 4 bases, and 11 bases had no gene match. This CDR3 has 18 residues. The CDR3 loop reads CASSQPRDRGQITDTQYF. The DNA of the CDR3 is TGTGCCAGCAGCCAACCCCGGGACAGGGGGCAGATCACAGATACGCAGTATTTT.

The V gene is TRBV19, the J gene TRBJ1-5; a possible D gene is TRBD1 (6 bases). The V and J ends lost 0 bases and 1 base respectively, with 13 bases between them. CDR1 is LNHDA, CDR2 SQIVND, per germline (reference sequence). This CDR3 comprises 17 residues. The CDR3 loop is CASSIEGGQWSNQPQHF. The DNA for the CDR3 is TGTGCCAGTAGTATAGAGGGGGGGCAGTGGAGCAATCAGCCCCAGCATTTT.

The V gene is TRBV12-3 or TRBV12-4, the J gene TRBJ1-1; D gene uncertain. V was cut by 4 bases and J by 4 bases, with 7 bases left in between. CDR3 length: 12 residues. CDR3 sequence: CASSWGGTEAFF. For the CDR3, the DNA is TGTGCCAGCAGTTGGGGAGGCACTGAAGCTTTCTTT.

The V call is TRBV5-1, the J call TRBJ2-3; the match to TRBD2 covers 11 bases. Germline trimming cut 2 bases from V and 4 bases from J; bases unmatched to any gene: 3. Germline CDR1 SGHRS, CDR2 YFSETQ. This CDR3 region has 15 residues. The CDR3 is CASSFLAGGADTQYF. In DNA, the CDR3 is TGCGCCAGCAGCTTCCTAGCGGGAGGAGCAGATACGCAGTATTTT.

This clone was found once. The J gene is TRBJ1-4, the V gene TRBV4-1, with D uncertain. There are 16 residues in the CDR3. The ends were cut back, 7 bases at V and 4 bases at J, with 19 bases in the middle. CDR1 is MGHRA and CDR2 is YSYEKL in the germline V gene. The CDR3 protein is CASKPGEAGFNEKLFF. CDR3 coding DNA: TGCGCCAGCAAACCAGGTGAAGCCGGCTTTAATGAAAAACTGTTTTTT.

CDR3 nucleotide sequence: TGTGCCAGCAGTGATCCGGGACAGGGGGCTGAGGAGCAGTACTTC. This translates into CASSDPGQGAEEQYF. The chain links TRBV6-1 to TRBJ2-7; 12 bases line up with TRBD1. From germline, CDR1 is MNHNS and CDR2 SASEGT. Losses at the gene ends were 3 bases for V and 7 bases for J; bases not matched to a gene: 7. The CDR3 extends over 15 amino acids.

The V gene is TRBV7-8, the J gene TRBJ2-5; perhaps TRBD2 as D (6 bases). This CDR3 has 16 amino acids. Trimming took 0 bases from V and 3 from J, leaving 14 bases between them. Germline loops: CDR1 SGHVS, CDR2 FQNEAQ. CDR3 sequence (DNA): TGTGCCAGCAGCTTAGCGGGCGCTGCGGGAAAAGAGACCCAGTACTTC. This gives the protein CASSLAGAAGKETQYF.

In nucleotides, the CDR3 is TGTGCCAGCAGTTACGGGGCGCAAACCGGGACTAGAACAGATACGCAGTATTTT. Protein: CASSYGAQTGTRTDTQYF. J is TRBJ2-3 and V is TRBV28; TRBD2 aligns across 8 bases. The CDR3 runs to 18 residues. Germline values: CDR1 MDHEN, CDR2 SYDVKM. V shed 4 bases and J 3 bases; nucleotides not matched to a gene: 15.

This rearrangement joins TRBV11-3 to TRBJ2-3, with no clear D. Germline CDR1 and CDR2: SGHNT and YENEEA. Deletions cut 3 bases from V and 2 bases from J, with 9 bases between. The CDR3 has 14 amino acids. CDR3 coding DNA: TGTGCCAGCAGCTTTACAGCAAACACAGATACGCAGTATTTT. Translating gives CASSFTANTDTQYF.

CDR3 coding DNA: TGTGCCAGTAGTCTACGGGGAGGGACAAATCAGCCCCAGCATTTT. Encoded protein: CASSLRGGTNQPQHF. This chain connects TRBV19 to TRBJ1-5; TRBD1 is a possible D gene (6 bases). The CDR3 consists of 15 residues. V was pared by 5 bases and J by 4 bases, with 15 bases between. Per germline, CDR1 LNHDA and CDR2 SQIVND (reference sequence).

The chain carries TRBV9 and TRBJ2-5; D ambiguous. V gave up 4 bases and J gave up 5 bases, with 12 bases separating them. The V gene's germline CDR1 is SGDLS and CDR2 YYNGEE. The CDR3 has 13 residues. In nucleotides, the CDR3 is TGTGCCAGCAGCCCCGGGTACGGTGAGACCCAGTACTTC. It yields the protein CASSPGYGETQYF.

The chain combines TRBV5-1 with TRBJ1-2; maybe TRBD1 (5 bases). Germline CDR1 reads SGHRS; CDR2 reads YFSETQ. The V end was cut by 3 bases, the J end by 2 bases, with 11 bases between. The CDR3 length is 14 residues. CDR3 loop: CASSSGGTNYGYTF. The CDR3 DNA is TGCGCCAGCAGCTCGGGCGGGACGAACTATGGCTACACCTTC.

The rearrangement uses TRBV20-1 and TRBJ1-4, with D possibly TRBD1 on 5 matching bases. Germline CDR1 is DFQATT and CDR2 is SNEGSKA (reference sequence). V was shortened by 3 bases and J by 8 bases, with 10 bases between the two germline ends. This CDR3 has 12 amino acids. The CDR3: CSASDWGEKLFF. Written as DNA, the CDR3 is TGCAGTGCTAGTGACTGGGGCGAAAAACTGTTTTTT.

J is TRBJ2-5 and V is TRBV15, with D possibly matching TRBD2 (6 bases). V shed 0 bases and J shed 1 base, with 9 bases lying between them. The CDR3 extends over 15 amino acids. CDR1 is LNHNV and CDR2 is YYDKDF in the germline V gene (reference sequence). The CDR3 here is CATSRDYGGQETQYF. The DNA of the CDR3 is TGTGCCACCAGCAGAGATTACGGGGGCCAAGAGACCCAGTACTTC.

The chain combines TRBV7-2 with TRBJ1-2; 7 bases agree with TRBD1. The CDR3 extends over 14 amino acids. Per the germline V gene, CDR1 is SGHTA and CDR2 is FQGNSA. V lost 4 bases and J lost 3; bases outside the gene matches: 5. The CDR3 bases are TGTGCCAGCAGCTATGGCGGGACAGACTATGGCTACACCTTC. Its translation is CASSYGGTDYGYTF.

The CDR3 here is CASRMGVFGTEAFF. DNA of the CDR3: TGTGCCAGCAGGATGGGAGTATTTGGCACTGAAGCTTTCTTT. The chain is built from TRBV28 and TRBJ1-1; D is undetermined. Trimming removed 6 bases at V and 4 bases at J, with 15 bases between. Germline assignment: CDR1 MDHEN and CDR2 SYDVKM. This CDR3 region has 14 residues.

J is TRBJ1-1 and V is TRBV10-3, with unresolved D. There are 14 residues in the CDR3. V was trimmed by 6 bases and J by 4 bases, leaving 15 bases between them. Germline values: CDR1 ENHRY, CDR2 SYGVKD. CDR3 in DNA: TGTGCCATCAGGTTGAATGGGGAGGGCACTGAAGCTTTCTTT. Translating gives CAIRLNGEGTEAFF.

V and J are TRBV28 and TRBJ1-2, with a tentative D call TRBD1 (6 bases). The CDR3 runs to 16 residues. Germline V gene sequence: CDR1 MDHEN, CDR2 SYDVKM. V was cut by 2 bases and J by 3 bases, with 16 bases left in between. The DNA for the CDR3 is TGTGCCAGCAGTTTAGGCGGGAGGGGGATGGACTATGGCTACACCTTC. Its translation is CASSLGGRGMDYGYTF.

The V and J genes are TRBV18 and TRBJ2-2, with D unresolved. Germline V gene sequence: CDR1 KGHSH, CDR2 LQKENI. The CDR3 covers 16 residues. Trimming stripped 1 base from V and 0 bases from J, with 9 bases between. CDR3 in DNA: TGTGCCAGCTCACCACGGAGCGTCGCGAACACCGGGGAGCTGTTTTTT. Translated: CASSPRSVANTGELFF.

The rearrangement uses TRBV19 and TRBJ1-1, with 8 bases matching TRBD1. This CDR3 comprises 14 residues. CDR1 is LNHDA, CDR2 SQIVND, per germline (reference sequence). V shed 6 bases, J shed 1 base, and the junction held 4 bases outside the gene matches. In nucleotides, the CDR3 is TGTGCCAGTAGAGGAGGACAGGGGAACACTGAAGCTTTCTTT. This encodes CASRGGQGNTEAFF.

This chain connects TRBV7-3 to TRBJ2-7; 7 nucleotides match TRBD1. The J segment lost 2 bases and the V segment lost 3 bases, leaving 1 base of the junction unmatched. Germline CDR1 and CDR2: SGHTA and FQGTGA. The CDR3 loop spans 13 amino acids. The chain's CDR3 is CASSFGQAYEQYF. CDR3 in DNA: TGTGCCAGCAGCTTTGGACAGGCCTACGAGCAGTACTTC.

V is TRBV5-1 and J is TRBJ2-7, with 8 bases matching TRBD1. CDR1 and CDR2 from the germline V gene are SGHRS and YFSETQ. The V gene end was trimmed by 0 bases and the J gene end by 2 bases; junction bases not matched to a gene: 1. This CDR3 is 14 amino acids long. CDR3 amino acids: CASSLAGGPYEQYF. The CDR3 DNA is TGCGCCAGCAGCTTGGCAGGGGGCCCCTACGAGCAGTACTTC.

The rearrangement joins TRBV30 to TRBJ1-1, with D hard to call. The CDR3 covers 13 residues. CDR1 and CDR2 (germline): GTSNPN, SVGIG (reference sequence). The germline V and J ends were trimmed by 2 bases and 0 bases, with 7 bases remaining between them. The CDR3 bases are TGTGCCTGGAGTCGAACACTGAACACTGAAGCTTTCTTT. It specifies CAWSRTLNTEAFF.

This clone was seen only a few times. The chain is built from TRBV9 and TRBJ1-2; 7 bases map to TRBD1. The CDR3 spans 14 residues. Germline V CDR1 and CDR2: SGDLS, YYNGEE. V lost 4 bases to trimming and J lost 8 bases; unmatched junction nucleotides: 11. CDR3: CASSFSRDSSGYTF. CDR3 bases: TGTGCCAGCAGCTTCTCCCGGGACAGCTCGGGCTACACCTTC.

The V call is TRBV5-4, the J call TRBJ2-7; TRBD1 matches at 7 bases. CDR1 and CDR2 from the germline V gene are SGHNT and YYREEE (reference sequence). V lost 0 bases and J lost 2; bases outside the gene matches: 5. The CDR3 consists of 15 residues. As DNA, the CDR3 is TGTGCCAGCAGCTTGGAACAGGGGAATGCCTACGAGCAGTACTTC. Translating gives CASSLEQGNAYEQYF.

The chain has TRBV28 and TRBJ1-6; no firm D call. The CDR3 is 15 residues long. CDR1 is MDHEN and CDR2 is SYDVKM in the germline V gene. Trimming left V 5 bases short and J 7 bases short, with 15 bases between. The CDR3 region is CASSGGYSLNSPLHF. CDR3 sequence (DNA): TGTGCCAGCAGTGGTGGGTATAGCTTGAATTCACCCCTCCACTTT.

The V gene is TRBV14, the J gene TRBJ2-7; 8 nucleotides line up with TRBD1. Losses at the gene ends were 3 bases for V and 4 bases for J; bases not matched to a gene: 5. CDR1 is SGHDN, CDR2 FVKESK, per germline. The CDR3 is 14 residues long. Here the CDR3 reads CASSQGTGLYEQYF. The CDR3 DNA follows: TGTGCCAGCAGCCAGGGGACAGGTCTGTACGAGCAGTACTTC. Full variable domain (remainder filled in from reference TRBV14 and TRBJ2-7): EAGVTQFPSHSVIEKGQTVTLRCDPISGHDNLYWYRRVMGKEIKFLLHFVKESKQDESGMPNNRFLAERTGGTYSTLKVQPAELEDSGVYFCASSQGTGLYEQYFGPGTRLTVT.

The chain recombines TRBV24-1 with TRBJ2-5; D might be TRBD1 (6 bases). CDR1 and CDR2 from the germline V gene are KGHDR and SFDVKD. The CDR3 totals 14 residues. Trimming pared 4 bases from V and 2 bases from J, leaving 10 bases between. The CDR3: CATSETDRQETQYF. The DNA of the CDR3 is TGTGCCACCAGTGAGACGGACAGACAAGAGACCCAGTACTTC.

J is TRBJ2-7 and V is TRBV2, with TRBD2 as a possible D gene (6 bases). Per the germline V gene, CDR1 is SNHLY and CDR2 is FYNNEI. The CDR3 is 14 amino acids. V lost 5 bases and J 1 base, leaving 12 bases between the germline ends. CDR3 sequence: CASSTTSASYEQYF. The DNA of the CDR3 is TGTGCCAGCAGTACGACTAGTGCGTCCTACGAGCAGTACTTC.